This T cell receptor beta chain emerged from a study of beta chain features in type 1 diabetes. Study results and limitations: Shortening that was moderate but significant affected the TCRB CDR3s of Type 1 diabetes patients in all four CD4+ subsets.

The table lists this clone with a few counts. Its antigen is undetermined. The authors reverse transcribed all of the isolated RNA, so sequencing captured expressed TCRB transcripts. Profiled with immunoSEQ multiplex PCR; TCRdb holds only in-frame clones, not every one. This table has hundreds of thousands of clones, about 14% appearing once. Germline loops: CDR1 GTSNPN, CDR2 SVGIG (reference sequence). This CDR3 spans 12 amino acids. V was clipped by 2 bases and J by 8 bases, with 9 bases between them. The rearrangement links TRBV30 to TRBJ2-2, with no clear D. This TCR derives from a young man with type 1 diabetes. The sequencing sample was made of naive CD4+ T cells from blood. CDR3 in DNA: TGTGCCTGGAGTTCGTCGCGGGGGGAGCTGTTTTTT. Its protein is CAWSSSRGELFF.